The 30 T cell receptor beta chains below come from one sample, sequenced in a study of PD-1 blockade in classical Hodgkin lymphoma. Time point given: cycle 4 day 1 (C4D1), after more than 5 weeks of nivolumab. All patients relapsed after autologous stem cell transplantation, and brentuximab vedotin exposure varied. The data were produced by immunoSEQ multiplex PCR, yet TCRdb's version contains in-frame clones alone and is incomplete. Seen here are about 93,000 clones, 78% observed once, and the top ten hold less than 10%. The sequencing here drew on peripheral blood mononuclear cells (PBMCs), taken before the fourth cycle of nivolumab. Receptors were obtained from a human donor with classical Hodgkin lymphoma.

V and J are TRBV10-3 and TRBJ2-2; D might be TRBD2 (6 bases). This CDR3 spans 15 amino acids. Germline assignment: CDR1 ENHRY and CDR2 SYGVKD. The V gene lost 4 bases and the J gene lost 4 bases, with 13 bases spanning the gap. The CDR3 is CAISAPGGGTGELFF. CDR3 nucleotides: TGTGCCATCAGTGCCCCCGGGGGAGGCACCGGGGAGCTGTTTTTT.

V gene TRBV5-4 combines with J gene TRBJ2-1, with D possibly TRBD2 on 6 matching bases. The ends were cut back, 9 bases at V and 7 bases at J, with 20 bases in the middle. Germline CDR1 reads SGHNT; CDR2 reads YYREEE (reference sequence). The CDR3 is made up of 14 amino acids. The CDR3 DNA is TGTGCCATATGGACTCAGGGTGGAGGGAATGAGCAGTTCTTC. Amino acids: CAIWTQGGGNEQFF.

This chain joins TRBV7-2 and TRBJ2-2; TRBD2 matches 8 bases. CDR1 is SGHTA, CDR2 FQGNSA, per germline. The CDR3 loop spans 14 amino acids. V trimming: 5 bases; J trimming: 5 bases; junction bases outside the gene matches: 4. The CDR3 sequence is CASSRSGSTGELFF. DNA for the CDR3: TGTGCCAGCAGCCGAAGCGGGAGTACCGGGGAGCTGTTTTTT.

The V gene is TRBV7-9, the J gene TRBJ2-6; 7 nucleotides align to TRBD2. Germline V CDR1 and CDR2: SEHNR, FQNEAQ (reference sequence). The CDR3 is made up of 16 amino acids. V shed 5 bases and J 0 bases; nucleotides not matched to a gene: 4. The DNA of the CDR3 is TGTGCCAGCAGCCCCGGACTAGACTCTGGGGCCAACGTCCTGACTTTC. Protein product: CASSPGLDSGANVLTF.

Worth noting for this clone: Other DNA sequences in this sample translate to the same CDR3. The chain links TRBV6-5 to TRBJ1-2, with D hard to call. The CDR3 loop spans 12 amino acids. The germline V gene encodes CDR1 MNHEY and CDR2 SVGAGI. Trimming pared 6 bases from V and 3 bases from J, leaving 8 bases between. Here the CDR3 reads CASSLGHYGYTF. As DNA, the CDR3 is TGTGCCAGCAGCCTGGGCCACTATGGCTACACCTTC.

The gene calls are TRBV27 and TRBJ1-1; D gene uncertain. Germline CDR1 reads MNHEY; CDR2 reads SMNVEV (reference sequence). The CDR3 has 13 residues. The V end lost 1 base, the J end lost 3 bases, and 6 bases lay between the germline ends. The CDR3 protein is CASSLLAYTEAFF. The CDR3 DNA sequence: TGTGCCAGCAGTTTATTGGCGTACACTGAAGCTTTCTTT.

The rearrangement joins TRBV5-1 to TRBJ2-5; the D gene could be TRBD1 or TRBD2 (5 bases each). Germline V gives CDR1 SGHRS, CDR2 YFSETQ. CDR3 length: 14 amino acids. V shed 2 bases and J shed 0 bases, with 8 bases lying between them. The CDR3 reads CASSFRGDQETQYF. CDR3 in DNA: TGCGCCAGCAGCTTCCGGGGCGACCAAGAGACCCAGTACTTC.

The gene calls are TRBV2 and TRBJ2-3; D uncertain. The V end lost 5 bases, the J end lost 1 base, and 10 bases lay between the germline ends. Germline CDR1 SNHLY, CDR2 FYNNEI. The CDR3 spans 14 residues. The CDR3 reads CASSHRTRTDTQYF. For the CDR3, the DNA is TGTGCCAGCAGTCATAGAACTCGCACAGATACGCAGTATTTT. The full variable domain, its missing parts supplied by reference TRBV2 and TRBJ2-3, is EPEVTQTPSHQVTQMGQEVILRCVPISNHLYFYWYRQILGQKVEFLVSFYNNEISEKSEIFDDQFSVERPDGSNFTLKIRSTKLEDSAMYFCASSHRTRTDTQYFGPGTRLTVL.

This chain links TRBV11-2 with TRBJ1-6, with D hard to call. Looked up from germline, CDR1 is SGHAT and CDR2 is FQNNGV. The CDR3 loop spans 16 amino acids. V was trimmed by 5 bases and J by 4 bases, leaving 15 bases between them. This CDR3 is CASSATSTGYNSPLHF. The CDR3 DNA reads as TGTGCCAGCAGCGCCACTTCGACTGGATATAATTCACCCCTCCACTTT.

This rearrangement joins TRBV4-1 to TRBJ2-2; D remains ambiguous. Germline assignment: CDR1 MGHRA and CDR2 YSYEKL. V lost 0 bases to trimming and J lost 7 bases, with 12 bases between them. The CDR3 loop spans 15 amino acids. The CDR3 coding sequence is TGCGCCAGCAGCCAAGAGAGTGGCTTGGTCGGGGAGCTGTTTTTT. It encodes CASSQESGLVGELFF.

The V gene is TRBV7-2, the J gene TRBJ1-1; the D gene is possibly TRBD1 (6 bases). The germline CDR1 and CDR2 sequences are SGHTA and FQGNSA. Trimming pared 7 bases from V and 5 bases from J, leaving 17 bases between. CDR3 size: 14 residues. CDR3 protein: CASKYPGHLTEAFF. In DNA, the CDR3 is TGTGCCAGCAAATATCCGGGACATCTTACTGAAGCTTTCTTT.

In its sample, this clone was seen once. At the DNA level, this CDR3 is encoded by other sequences in the same sample as well. This CDR3 reads CSVDLGANYGYTF. CDR3 DNA sequence: TGCAGCGTTGATTTAGGCGCTAACTATGGCTACACCTTC. V usage is TRBV29-1 and J usage is TRBJ1-2; no definite D call. The CDR3 extends over 13 amino acids. Trimming shortened V by 3 bases and J by 0 bases, and 8 bases separated the two germline ends. The germline CDR1 and CDR2 sequences are SQVTM and ANQGSEA.

The J gene is TRBJ1-4, the V gene TRBV6-6; D possibly corresponds to TRBD1 (5 bases). Germline CDR1 MNHNY, CDR2 SVGAGI (reference sequence). This CDR3 has 12 amino acids. V was shortened by 6 bases and J by 8 bases, with 10 bases between the two germline ends. This CDR3 is CASSLQEEKLFF. In DNA, the CDR3 is TGTGCCAGCAGCCTACAGGAAGAAAAACTGTTTTTT.

The chain is built from TRBV2 and TRBJ2-1; D perhaps matches TRBD1 (6 bases). The length of the CDR3 is 17 residues. CDR1 and CDR2 from the germline V gene are SNHLY and FYNNEI. Deletions cut 6 bases from V and 3 bases from J, with 21 bases between. The CDR3 sequence: CASSPSPGTKIYNEQFF. The CDR3 DNA reads as TGTGCCAGCAGCCCCAGCCCCGGGACAAAAATCTACAATGAGCAGTTCTTC.

The chain combines TRBV19 with TRBJ2-1, with D unclear. This CDR3 comprises 14 residues. The V gene lost 5 bases and the J gene lost 0 bases, with 8 bases spanning the gap. From germline, CDR1 is LNHDA and CDR2 SQIVND (reference sequence). The DNA of the CDR3 is TGTGCCAGTAGTTTCCGAAGCTCCTACAATGAGCAGTTCTTC. This encodes CASSFRSSYNEQFF. Filled out from reference TRBV19 and TRBJ2-1, the complete variable domain reads DGGITQSPKYLFRKEGQNVTLSCEQNLNHDAMYWYRQDPGQGLRLIYYSQIVNDFQKGDIAEGYSVSREKKESFPLTVTSAQKNPTAFYLCASSFRSSYNEQFFGPGTRLTVL.

J is TRBJ1-3 and V is TRBV15; 8 nucleotides agree with TRBD1. Germline CDR1 reads LNHNV; CDR2 reads YYDKDF (reference sequence). The V segment lost 0 bases and the J segment 9 bases; nucleotides outside the gene matches: 4. The CDR3 totals 14 residues. CDR3 nucleotide sequence: TGTGCCACCAGCAGAGAAACAGGGGGTGGCACCATATATTTT. Its translation is CATSRETGGGTIYF.

This chain uses TRBV28 with TRBJ1-1; D is ambiguous. Looked up from germline, CDR1 is MDHEN and CDR2 is SYDVKM. This CDR3 is built from 15 residues. V dropped 1 base and J dropped 14 bases, with 23 bases sitting between them. The CDR3 DNA is TGTGCCAGCAGTTTATCCTCGACCGGGGTAGGGTTCAGGTTCTTT. As protein: CASSLSSTGVGFRFF.

This rearrangement joins TRBV28 to TRBJ2-3; D is ambiguous. V shed 6 bases and J shed 3 bases, with 10 bases lying between them. The germline gives CDR1 MDHEN, CDR2 SYDVKM. The CDR3 is 13 amino acids. The CDR3 is CASRVYGTDTQYF. CDR3 bases: TGTGCCAGCAGGGTGTATGGTACAGATACGCAGTATTTT.

The chain joins TRBV18 to TRBJ1-4; D is unclear. Trimming pared 2 bases from V and 8 bases from J, leaving 18 bases between. Germline CDR1 reads KGHSH; CDR2 reads LQKENI. There are 16 residues in the CDR3. The CDR3 loop reads CASSPSMGQGDEKLFF. The CDR3 DNA follows: TGTGCCAGCTCACCATCGATGGGCCAAGGAGACGAAAAACTGTTTTTT.

This sequence joins TRBV6-5 and TRBJ2-4; the D is unclear. Trimming left V 2 bases short and J 4 bases short, with 6 bases between. CDR3 length: 13 amino acids. Germline V gives CDR1 MNHEY, CDR2 SVGAGI. DNA of the CDR3: TGTGCCAGCAGTTACCGTCGAAAAAACATTCAGTACTTC. Its protein is CASSYRRKNIQYF.

CDR3 bases: TGTGCCAGCAGCTTTGCAGGGGGCTATGGCTACACCTTC. As protein: CASSFAGGYGYTF. The chain joins TRBV7-6 to TRBJ1-2, with 7 bases that match TRBD1. Germline values: CDR1 SGHVS, CDR2 FNYEAQ. This CDR3 has 13 residues. With 3 bases clipped from V and 4 bases from J, the junction kept 2 bases outside the gene matches. Combining the CDR3 with reference TRBV7-6 and TRBJ1-2 gives the whole variable domain GAGVSQSPRYKVTKRGQDVALRCDPISGHVSLYWYRQALGQGPEFLTYFNYEAQQDKSGLPNDRFSAERPEGSISTLTIQRTEQRDSAMYRCASSFAGGYGYTFGSGTRLTVV.

V usage is TRBV18 and J usage is TRBJ1-5, with 7 bases lining up with TRBD1. Germline lookup yields CDR1 KGHSH and CDR2 LQKENI. The CDR3 loop spans 16 amino acids. V lost 3 bases, J lost 0 bases, and 5 bases stayed unmatched. DNA of the CDR3: TGTGCCAGCTCACCGGGACAGACCGATAGCAATCAGCCCCAGCATTTT. Translating it yields CASSPGQTDSNQPQHF. The full variable domain, completed using reference TRBV18 and TRBJ1-5, is NAGVMQNPRHLVRRRGQEARLRCSPMKGHSHVYWYRQLPEEGLKFMVYLQKENIIDESGMPKERFSAEFPKEGPSILRIQQVVRGDSAAYFCASSPGQTDSNQPQHFGDGTRLSIL.

This chain connects TRBV5-1 to TRBJ2-1; no firm D call. The CDR3 covers 17 residues. V was pared by 3 bases and J by 2 bases, with 18 bases between. Germline CDR1 SGHRS, CDR2 YFSETQ. CDR3 in amino acids: CASSSSVLHPAYNEQFF. CDR3 DNA sequence: TGCGCCAGCAGCTCAAGCGTTCTCCATCCCGCCTACAATGAGCAGTTCTTC.

The gene calls are TRBV6-5 and TRBJ2-2; D is undetermined. The V gene's germline CDR1 is MNHEY and CDR2 SVGAGI. The CDR3 has 15 residues. The V and J ends lost 5 bases and 6 bases respectively, with 16 bases between them. The CDR3 spells CASSILAGRAGELFF. CDR3 sequence (DNA): TGTGCCAGCAGTATCCTGGCAGGTCGTGCCGGGGAGCTGTTTTTT.

V is TRBV30 and J is TRBJ1-4, with TRBD1 matching over 9 bases. This CDR3 comprises 15 residues. J was trimmed by 5 bases and V by 0 bases; bases with no gene match: 4. In germline, CDR1 is GTSNPN, CDR2 SVGIG (reference sequence). The CDR3, as DNA: TGTGCCTGGAGTGTGGGACAGGGACGGAATGAAAAACTGTTTTTT. Translation: CAWSVGQGRNEKLFF. The full variable domain, rest sourced from reference TRBV30 and TRBJ1-4, is SQTIHQWPATLVQPVGSPLSLECTVEGTSNPNLYWYRQAAGRGLQLLFYSVGIGQISSEVPQNLSASRPQDRQFILSSKKLLLSDSGFYLCAWSVGQGRNEKLFFGSGTQLSVL.

The chain recombines TRBV5-1 with TRBJ1-6; D perhaps matches TRBD1 (5 bases). Trimming took off 0 bases at V and 12 bases at J, with 19 bases between the two ends. Germline values: CDR1 SGHRS, CDR2 YFSETQ. The CDR3 has 16 residues. CDR3 DNA: TGCGCCAGCAGCTTGGGTCAGGGCCCCAGTATTCAACCCCTCCACTTT. As protein: CASSLGQGPSIQPLHF. Full variable domain (remainder filled in from reference TRBV5-1 and TRBJ1-6): KAGVTQTPRYLIKTRGQQVTLSCSPISGHRSVSWYQQTPGQGLQFLFEYFSETQRNKGNFPGRFSGRQFSNSRSEMNVSTLELGDSALYLCASSLGQGPSIQPLHFGNGTRLTVT.

The rearrangement uses TRBV6-5 and TRBJ1-2, with 7 bases matching TRBD1. The V gene's germline CDR1 is MNHEY and CDR2 SVGAGI. This CDR3 has 12 amino acids. The V and J ends lost 6 bases and 8 bases, in that order; junction bases with no gene match: 6. The DNA for the CDR3 is TGTGCCAGCAGGCGTATAGGGGGCGGCTACACCTTC. Translated, it gives CASRRIGGGYTF.

In this sample, this clone turned up once. V and J are TRBV6-5 and TRBJ2-2; D might be TRBD2 (6 bases). Germline loops: CDR1 MNHEY, CDR2 SVGAGI. Deletions cut 4 bases from V and 4 bases from J, with 16 bases between. The CDR3 has 16 amino acids. The CDR3 loop reads CASSSPGERATGELFF. DNA of the CDR3: TGTGCCAGCAGTTCCCCGGGGGAGAGGGCCACCGGGGAGCTGTTTTTT.

This chain joins TRBV19 and TRBJ1-1, with D tentatively TRBD1 (5 bases). Trimming removed 6 bases from V and 5 bases from J, with 22 bases in between. The CDR3 has 16 residues. Germline V gene sequence: CDR1 LNHDA, CDR2 SQIVND (reference sequence). The CDR3 spells CASRTNRGRLGTEAFF. In DNA, the CDR3 is TGTGCCAGTAGGACTAACCGGGGCCGTCTAGGGACTGAAGCTTTCTTT.

The genes are TRBV11-3 and TRBJ2-3; D gene unclear. V was clipped by 5 bases and J by 2 bases, with 11 bases between them. This CDR3 region has 14 residues. Per germline, CDR1 SGHNT and CDR2 YENEEA. The CDR3 protein is CASSPSWITDTQYF. The CDR3 region has the DNA TGTGCCAGCAGCCCTTCCTGGATCACAGATACGCAGTATTTT.